A selection of T cell receptor beta chains follows, all from one sample in a study of T cell responses to AZD1222 COVID-19 vaccine. Sequencing used immunoSEQ multiplex PCR; TCRdb keeps in-frame clones, though not all of them. The sample lists roughly 96,000 clones, approximately 90% occurring once. Sequenced here: peripheral blood, sampled on day 0 of AZD1222 vaccination. All receptors derive from an adult in good health. Each CDR3 is given with its conserved first and last residue. D genes are given only for firm matches. Clone size is not always given. Where it is, it says once, few, many or a class for expanded clones.

>-|TRBD1|TRBV5-1|TRBJ2-5
CASSLNRGETQYF
TGCGCCAGCAGCCTCAACAGGGGAGAGACCCAGTACTTC
>-|TRBD2|TRBV5-1|TRBJ2-1
CASSFSGGAYNEQFF
TGCGCCAGCAGCTTTAGCGGGGGCGCCTACAATGAGCAGTTCTTC
>-|-|TRBV7-8|TRBJ1-5
CASSLGGPSRYSNQPQHF
TGTGCCAGCAGCTTAGGGGGCCCTAGTCGTTATAGCAATCAGCCCCAGCATTTT
>-|TRBD1|TRBV2|TRBJ1-2
CASSTDRGPIPYGYTF
TGTGCCAGCAGTACTGACAGGGGCCCAATTCCCTATGGCTACACCTTC
>-|-|TRBV5-6|TRBJ1-2
CASSLGFLGQGGYTF
TGTGCCAGCAGCCTGGGCTTCTTAGGTCAAGGTGGCTACACCTTC
>-|-|TRBV6-5|TRBJ1-4
CASSYSLGREKLFF
TGTGCCAGCAGTTACTCGTTGGGTCGGGAAAAACTGTTTTTT
>-|TRBD1|TRBV7-2|TRBJ1-3
CASSPGGVIGNTIYF
TGTGCCAGCAGCCCAGGGGGGGTAATTGGAAACACCATATATTTT
>-|-|TRBV29-1|TRBJ1-3
CSVDSGSGNTIYF
TGCAGCGTTGATTCTGGCTCTGGAAACACCATATATTTT
>-|-|TRBV11-2|TRBJ2-7
CASSLIGATYEQYF
TGTGCCAGCAGCTTAATCGGGGCCACCTACGAGCAGTACTTC
>-|-|TRBV2|TRBJ1-5
CASSGTQVVRNQPQHF
TGTGCCAGCAGTGGTACTCAGGTAGTAAGGAATCAGCCCCAGCATTTT
>once|-|TRBV19|TRBJ1-3
CASISSGNTIYF
TGTGCCAGTATTTCCTCTGGAAACACCATATATTTT
>-|-|TRBV13|TRBJ1-2
CASSLWFGFGYGYTF
TGTGCCAGCAGCTTATGGTTTGGTTTCGGGTATGGCTACACCTTC
>-|-|TRBV15|TRBJ1-6
CATSRDSGGGSPLHF
TGTGCCACCAGCAGAGATTCGGGAGGGGGTTCACCCCTCCACTTT
>-|-|TRBV2|TRBJ2-7
CASRGDAFEQYF
TGTGCCAGCAGGGGGGACGCCTTCGAGCAGTACTTC
>-|TRBD1|TRBV19|TRBJ1-1
CASAPTGAANTEAFF
TGTGCCAGCGCCCCTACAGGGGCCGCGAACACTGAAGCTTTCTTT
>-|-|TRBV12-2|TRBJ1-5
CASRFGAGTSNNQPQHF
-
>-|-|TRBV6-5|TRBJ1-2
CASSFTDSGYTF
TGTGCCAGCAGCTTTACGGATAGCGGCTACACCTTC
>-|-|TRBV28|TRBJ1-3
CASSLVGSGNTIYF
TGTGCCAGCAGTTTGGTAGGATCTGGAAACACCATATATTTT